Below, 3 T cell receptor beta chains from the same sample are listed, as sequenced in a study of cytomegalovirus exposure and HLA in healthy donors. In the PCR, 60 Vbeta and 13 Jbeta primers were used. Generated by immunoSEQ multiplex PCR, the TCRdb table keeps only in-frame clones and is missing some. This sample's table reports tens of thousands of clones. Material: PBMCs. The receptors were gathered from a male donor in good health and CMV-seronegative.

The chain uses TRBV6-5 and TRBJ1-2; D remains ambiguous. The CDR3 is 15 residues long. Germline CDR1 MNHEY, CDR2 SVGAGI. The V gene lost 2 bases and the J gene lost 5 bases, with 15 bases spanning the gap. The CDR3, as DNA: TGTGCCAGCAGTTACATCTCCCAGGCTTCTTATGGCTACACCTTC. This translates into CASSYISQASYGYTF.

The V call is TRBV28, the J call TRBJ1-1; D is perhaps TRBD1 (5 bases). The germline gives CDR1 MDHEN, CDR2 SYDVKM. CDR3 length equals 16 residues. V was shortened by 3 bases and J by 1 base, with 15 bases between the two germline ends. The CDR3 region is CASSFDGGGRNTEAFF. DNA for the CDR3: TGTGCCAGCAGTTTTGATGGGGGGGGGAGGAACACTGAAGCTTTCTTT.

The chain has TRBV5-5 and TRBJ2-1; D not certain. The CDR3 is made up of 12 amino acids. CDR1 and CDR2 (germline): SGHKS, YYEKEE (reference sequence). V lost 2 bases and J 7 bases, leaving 7 bases between the germline ends. This CDR3 reads CASSFQSNEQFF. Here the CDR3 DNA reads TGTGCCAGCAGCTTTCAGTCAAATGAGCAGTTCTTC.